One TCR beta chain is described in this entry. Its antigen is not known. This may come from a read error, since a much larger clone is one base off. The source of the sample is a study of vaccination and CD4 T cells after COVID-19. Overall study: Stimulation used overlapping spike peptides from SARS-CoV-2, HCoV-NL63, HCoV-OC43 and HCoV-229E.

Treatment: roughly 10-day PBMC culture with coronavirus spike peptide pools or control peptides (ViraFEST assay). Researchers collected the unexposed donor's CD4+ T cells before the COVID-19 pandemic (2011-2018). When roughly 9 days of culture had elapsed, CD4+ T cells were isolated by negative selection. Germline-derived CDR1 and CDR2 are SGHTA and FQGTGA. The V and J ends lost 5 bases and 6 bases respectively, with 14 bases between them. The CDR3 is 14 residues long. Overall study findings and caveats: Spike mono-reactive status applied to 304 of 307 vaccine-specific clones in convalescent patients. A relatively small number of convalescent patients were studied, and no early post-infection timepoints were included.

The Oncomine TCR Beta short-read assay generated sequence data from the DNA of cultured CD4+ T cells. After culture, CD4+ T cells served as the source for genomic DNA extraction. Via MiXCR, TCRdb re-called the PCR reads, giving one row per CDR3 protein. This repertoire shows 6,500 or so distinct CDR3 sequences, just under 35% found once; its top ten account for around 34%. The chain has TRBV7-3 and TRBJ2-1; D is possibly TRBD2 (6 bases). The sequence was collected from a human donor in good health. The sequenced sample consisted of CD4+ T cells from blood, cultured in vitro. Here the CDR3 reads CASSVFSGSNEQFF. CDR3 bases: TGTGCCAGCAGCGTCTTTAGCGGATCCAATGAGCAGTTCTTC.